Shown below are 20 T cell receptor beta chains from a single sample sequenced in a study of molecular identifiers for immune sequencing clone quantification. In TCRdb, the PCR reads were re-called with MiXCR into one record per CDR3 protein. This repertoire shows hundreds of thousands of distinct CDR3 sequences, 25% found once; its top ten account for 0.7% to 0.95%. The sequenced material came from naive CD8+ T cells from blood, with Jurkat cell RNA spiked in. The subset here: FACS-sorted CD8+CD4-CCR7+CD45RA+ naive T cells. These receptors were collected from a human donor in good health. Some libraries in this study had Jurkat cell RNA spiked in.

This clonotype came up a few times. V usage is TRBV20-1 and J usage is TRBJ1-5, with D possibly matching TRBD1 (5 bases). This CDR3 region has 16 residues. The germline CDR1 and CDR2 sequences are DFQATT and SNEGSKA (reference sequence). Trimming stripped 2 bases from V and 0 bases from J, with 14 bases between. Here the CDR3 DNA reads TGCAGTGCTAGACCGAGGGACGTTCCTAGCAATCAGCCCCAGCATTTT. Encoded protein: CSARPRDVPSNQPQHF.

The chain joins TRBV9 to TRBJ2-1, with TRBD2 identical over 9 bases. Germline trimming cut 0 bases from V and 4 bases from J; bases unmatched to any gene: 11. Germline V gene data show CDR1 as SGDLS and CDR2 as YYNGEE. This CDR3 comprises 18 residues. In DNA form, the CDR3 reads TGTGCCAGCAGCGTAGATGGTCGCGGGAGGGCGGGTTACAATGAGCAGTTCTTC. It yields the protein CASSVDGRGRAGYNEQFF.

The V gene is TRBV27, the J gene TRBJ2-3; D is uncertain. This CDR3 comprises 14 residues. V lost 0 bases and J lost 4, with 8 bases in between. The germline V gene encodes CDR1 MNHEY and CDR2 SMNVEV (reference sequence). CDR3 nucleotides: TGTGCCAGCAGTTTATCCACGGGTTCAGATACGCAGTATTTT. Amino acids: CASSLSTGSDTQYF.

The chain joins TRBV10-3 to TRBJ2-5; unclear D gene. CDR3 length: 13 amino acids. Germline V lookup: CDR1 ENHRY, CDR2 SYGVKD. V was cut by 11 bases and J by 5 bases, with 18 bases left in between. The CDR3 sequence: CAVGLEVPETQYF. The CDR3 region has the DNA TGTGCCGTAGGCCTCGAGGTCCCGGAGACCCAGTACTTC.

The chain uses TRBV3-1 and TRBJ1-3; 8 bases fit TRBD1. After removal of 0 bases from V and 7 bases from J, the junction contained 11 bases not matched to a gene. CDR3 size: 17 residues. Germline CDR1 LGHDT, CDR2 YNNKEL (reference sequence). The CDR3 sequence: CASSQDRRTGPLNTIYF. The CDR3 DNA reads as TGTGCCAGCAGCCAAGATCGACGGACAGGGCCGCTGAACACCATATATTTT.

Points on this clonotype: With a much larger clone just one base away, this may be a read error. As the CDR3 is not closed by the conserved phenylalanine or tryptophan, this likely results from a read error. This rearrangement joins TRBV6-5 to TRBJ2-3; no firm D call. The germline gives CDR1 MNHEY, CDR2 SVGAGI. This CDR3 contains 14 residues. V was pared by 3 bases and J by 1 base, with 8 bases between. Here the CDR3 reads CASSYRQGTDTQYL. Written as DNA, the CDR3 is TGTGCCAGCAGTTATAGGCAGGGCACAGATACGCAGTATCTT.

The chain employs TRBV11-2 and TRBJ2-1; TRBD2 aligns across 12 bases. The CDR3 length is 17 residues. The germline gives CDR1 SGHAT, CDR2 FQNNGV. The trim removed 2 bases at V and 5 bases at J, leaving 7 bases unmatched. The CDR3 region is CASSLRLAGGKDNEQFF. The CDR3 DNA reads as TGTGCCAGCAGCTTAAGGCTAGCGGGGGGGAAAGACAATGAGCAGTTCTTC.

This clonotype was observed once. A read error is possible here, since a much larger clone lies one base away. The chain has TRBV5-6 and TRBJ1-4; weak D call: TRBD1 (5 bases). Germline V gives CDR1 SGHDT, CDR2 YYEEEE. The CDR3 has 15 amino acids. The ends were cut back, 0 bases at V and 8 bases at J, with 14 bases in the middle. CDR3 in amino acids: CASSLVAGMGEKLFF. DNA for the CDR3: TGTGCCAGCAGCTTGGTGGCAGGGATGGGGGAAAAACTGTTTTTT.

This clonotype showed up many times. This sequence joins TRBV6-2 or TRBV6-3 and TRBJ2-3; D perhaps matches TRBD2 (6 bases). Per the germline V gene, CDR1 is MNHEY and CDR2 is SVGEGT. This CDR3 has 17 amino acids. With 3 bases removed from V and 0 bases from J, the gap between germline ends came to 16 bases. CDR3 sequence (DNA): TGTGCCAGCAGTTATAGGACGGGAGTGATGAGCACAGATACGCAGTATTTT. Encoded protein: CASSYRTGVMSTDTQYF.

This clonotype showed up many times. The chain links TRBV19 to TRBJ2-7; D remains ambiguous. CDR3 length: 13 amino acids. Germline-derived CDR1 and CDR2 are LNHDA and SQIVND (reference sequence). Trimming cost V 3 bases and J 3 bases, with 9 bases left between them. CDR3 in DNA: TGTGCCAGTAGTATTGGCAGGAACTACGAGCAGTACTTC. This sequence encodes CASSIGRNYEQYF.

This clonotype has at least ten counts. The chain has TRBV7-9 and TRBJ2-3; D remains unclear. The germline V gene encodes CDR1 SEHNR and CDR2 FQNEAQ (reference sequence). The V and J ends lost 7 bases and 1 base respectively, with 18 bases between them. CDR3 length: 16 amino acids. CDR3 coding DNA: TGTGCCAGCACCCGGTCCCCCACCGAGGGCACAGATACGCAGTATTTT. It specifies CASTRSPTEGTDTQYF.

This clonotype occurred many times. This chain joins TRBV6-2 or TRBV6-3 and TRBJ2-3; 14 bases match TRBD2. From germline, CDR1 is MNHEY and CDR2 SVGEGT. The length of the CDR3 is 16 residues. Trimming removed 5 bases from V and 5 bases from J; junction bases left unmatched: 6. Here the CDR3 DNA reads TGTGCCAGCAGTAAGGGACTAGCGGGAGTCGGAGATACGCAGTATTTT. Translation gives CASSKGLAGVGDTQYF.

The V call is TRBV19, the J call TRBJ2-2; maybe TRBD1 (6 bases). Germline V gives CDR1 LNHDA, CDR2 SQIVND (reference sequence). The CDR3 is 15 amino acids. Trimming removed 3 bases from V and 3 bases from J, with 11 bases in between. In DNA, the CDR3 is TGTGCCAGTAGTATGTCGTCAGGGGACACCGGGGAGCTGTTTTTT. Translation gives CASSMSSGDTGELFF.

The CDR3 protein is CASSQEQGTDGNTIYF. The CDR3 bases are TGCGCCAGCAGCCAAGAGCAGGGGACTGACGGAAACACCATATATTTT. The chain couples TRBV4-1 to TRBJ1-3; D may be TRBD1 (6 bases). CDR3 size: 16 residues. The ends were cut back, 0 bases at V and 4 bases at J, with 13 bases in the middle. Germline V gene lookup returns CDR1 MGHRA and CDR2 YSYEKL.

This clonotype was seen more than once but under ten times. The rearrangement joins TRBV7-9 to TRBJ1-1; D might be TRBD1 (5 bases). Trimming pared 5 bases from V and 7 bases from J, leaving 14 bases between. CDR3 length: 13 amino acids. Germline CDR1 and CDR2: SEHNR and FQNEAQ (reference sequence). The CDR3 loop is CASSIASGGEAFF. CDR3 nucleotide sequence: TGTGCCAGCAGCATCGCAAGTGGGGGTGAAGCTTTCTTT. Together with reference TRBV7-9 and TRBJ1-1, the CDR3 gives the full variable domain: DTGVSQNPRHKITKRGQNVTFRCDPISEHNRLYWYRQTLGQGPEFLTYFQNEAQLEKSRLLSDRFSAERPKGSFSTLEIQRTEQGDSAMYLCASSIASGGEAFFGQGTRLTVV.

The chain joins TRBV30 to TRBJ2-1; the D gene is possibly TRBD2 (6 bases). Trimming left V 4 bases short and J 6 bases short, with 16 bases between. The CDR3 covers 14 residues. Germline loops: CDR1 GTSNPN, CDR2 SVGIG (reference sequence). CDR3 loop: CAWNHGLQTNEQFF. CDR3 nucleotide sequence: TGTGCCTGGAATCATGGACTACAAACCAATGAGCAGTTCTTC. The whole variable domain, filled in from reference TRBV30 and TRBJ2-1, reads SQTIHQWPATLVQPVGSPLSLECTVEGTSNPNLYWYRQAAGRGLQLLFYSVGIGQISSEVPQNLSASRPQDRQFILSSKKLLLSDSGFYLCAWNHGLQTNEQFFGPGTRLTVL.

In its sample, this clonotype was seen a few times. V and J are TRBV19 and TRBJ1-1, with 8 bases lining up with TRBD1. Germline-derived CDR1 and CDR2 are LNHDA and SQIVND (reference sequence). V shed 1 base, J shed 5 bases, and the junction held 3 bases outside the gene matches. The CDR3 sequence is 14 residues long. The CDR3 bases are TGTGCCAGTAGTATAGTACAGGGGGGAACTGAAGCTTTCTTT. Amino acid sequence: CASSIVQGGTEAFF.

For this clonotype: A read error may be the cause here, since a much bigger clone is one base away. The CDR3 DNA reads as TGTGCCAGCAGCCACCCACCCAGCGGGAGCTTTTACACAGATATGCAGTATTTT. Its translation is CASSHPPSGSFYTDMQYF. The rearrangement uses TRBV7-9 and TRBJ2-3, with 8 bases lining up with TRBD2. CDR1 SEHNR and CDR2 FQNEAQ come from the germline V gene (reference sequence). The CDR3 has 18 amino acids.

In its sample, this clonotype was seen many times. The chain employs TRBV5-1 and TRBJ1-1; D call uncertain. Looked up from germline, CDR1 is SGHRS and CDR2 is YFSETQ. The V and J ends lost 0 bases and 2 bases respectively, with 8 bases between them. The CDR3 sequence is 14 residues long. This CDR3 reads CASSLGSSNTEAFF. In nucleotides, the CDR3 is TGCGCCAGCAGCTTGGGGTCCAGTAACACTGAAGCTTTCTTT.

This clonotype showed up many times. The chain recombines TRBV7-9 with TRBJ2-6, with D tentatively TRBD1 (5 bases). Germline-derived CDR1 and CDR2 are SEHNR and FQNEAQ (reference sequence). Trimming removed 5 bases at V and 4 bases at J, with 9 bases between. The length of the CDR3 is 14 residues. In DNA, the CDR3 is TGTGCCAGCAGCCCCAGGGAAGGGGCCAACGTCCTGACTTTC. This sequence encodes CASSPREGANVLTF.